In its sample, the clone carrying this T cell receptor beta chain was seen a few times. TCRdb analysed the RT-PCR reads with MiXCR anew, one entry per CDR3 protein. The repertoire includes 450,000 to 600,000 distinct CDR3 sequences, 7.6% of them detected once, and approximately 12% sits in the top ten. This sample stems from a study of response to subunit inactivated influenza vaccine. CDR1 and CDR2 (germline): MNHEY, SVGAGI. The J segment lost 5 bases and the V segment lost 2 bases, leaving 6 bases of the junction unmatched. This CDR3 comprises 16 residues. This receptor was taken from a man aged 50 to 69 who received an inactivated influenza vaccine. This chain links TRBV6-5 with TRBJ2-3, with 11 bases aligning to TRBD2. Sequencing was performed on PBMCs from blood, taken roughly 24 months after vaccination. This CDR3 is CASSYLVLAGEDTQYF. In nucleotides, the CDR3 is TGTGCCAGCAGTTACCTTGTACTAGCGGGAGAAGATACGCAGTATTTT.